One sample yielded the 27 T cell receptor beta chains listed below, sequenced in a study of shared clonotypes between healthy human individuals. Data came from immunoSEQ multiplex PCR; TCRdb stores just in-frame clones and leaves some out. The sample has about 2 million clones, 85% to 95% seen once. Sample: naive CD4+ T cells sorted from blood. Regarding subset: CD45RA+ positively selected. These receptors were collected from a man between 18 and 29 years old in good health.

This chain joins TRBV7-9 and TRBJ2-1; the match to TRBD1 covers 9 bases. Germline CDR1 and CDR2: SEHNR and FQNEAQ (reference sequence). The CDR3 sequence is 15 residues long. The junction had 9 bases not matched to a gene; V was cut back by 4 bases and J by 8 bases. The CDR3 loop is CASSYEGTGKDEQFF. CDR3 DNA sequence: TGTGCCAGCAGCTATGAGGGGACAGGGAAGGATGAGCAGTTCTTC.

The gene calls are TRBV2 and TRBJ1-3; unclear D gene. V shed 5 bases and J shed 0 bases, with 8 bases lying between them. In germline, CDR1 is SNHLY, CDR2 FYNNEI. There are 14 residues in the CDR3. The CDR3, as DNA: TGTGCCAGCAGTCAGGTCCTCTCTGGAAACACCATATATTTT. Amino acids: CASSQVLSGNTIYF.

The V gene is TRBV9, the J gene TRBJ2-2, with 8 bases matching TRBD2. This CDR3 region has 16 residues. V shed 0 bases and J 0 bases; nucleotides not matched to a gene: 1. The germline gives CDR1 SGDLS, CDR2 YYNGEE. This CDR3 reads CASSVGSGTNTGELFF. The CDR3 coding sequence is TGTGCCAGCAGCGTAGGTAGCGGGACGAACACCGGGGAGCTGTTTTTT.

The chain employs TRBV28 and TRBJ1-4; no definite D call. V shed 5 bases and J shed 7 bases, with 17 bases lying between them. The CDR3 contains 15 residues. In germline, CDR1 is MDHEN, CDR2 SYDVKM. The CDR3 sequence: CASSPRSLGGEKLFF. The CDR3 coding sequence is TGTGCCAGCAGTCCCAGGAGTCTGGGTGGTGAAAAACTGTTTTTT.

On this clone itself: Other nucleotide sequences in the sample specify the same CDR3. The chain is built from TRBV18 and TRBJ1-2; D is undetermined. Germline V gives CDR1 KGHSH, CDR2 LQKENI. The V and J ends lost 3 bases and 4 bases respectively, with 9 bases between them. The CDR3 extends over 13 amino acids. CDR3 protein: CASSPPGRYGYTF. The CDR3 bases are TGTGCCAGCTCACCCCCGGGCCGCTATGGCTACACCTTC.

The CDR3 DNA reads TGCGCCAGCAGCTTGGGGGACAGAATAGGAGCTTTCTTT. It encodes CASSLGDRIGAFF. This rearrangement joins TRBV5-1 to TRBJ1-1; 7 bases are a match to TRBD1. J lost 10 bases, V lost 0 bases, and 6 bases had no gene match. Germline V gives CDR1 SGHRS, CDR2 YFSETQ. CDR3 size: 13 residues.

This rearrangement joins TRBV6-1 to TRBJ2-2, with TRBD1 matching 7 bases. Germline CDR1 reads MNHNS; CDR2 reads SASEGT. The CDR3 contains 14 residues. The trim removed 8 bases at V and 0 bases at J, leaving 3 bases unmatched. The CDR3 reads CASHRGANTGELFF. CDR3 coding DNA: TGTGCCAGCCACAGGGGCGCGAACACCGGGGAGCTGTTTTTT.

The gene calls are TRBV4-1 and TRBJ2-3, with D possibly being TRBD2 (6 bases). CDR3 length: 16 residues. Germline V CDR1 and CDR2: MGHRA, YSYEKL. V lost 0 bases and J 3 bases, leaving 13 bases between the germline ends. The CDR3 DNA follows: TGCGCCAGCAGCCAAGAATTTGGGGGGAAGACAGATACGCAGTATTTT. Translating it yields CASSQEFGGKTDTQYF.

J is TRBJ2-7 and V is TRBV5-1, with 8 bases that match TRBD1. Per germline, CDR1 SGHRS and CDR2 YFSETQ. V lost 3 bases, J lost 2 bases, and 7 bases stayed unmatched. This CDR3 has 15 residues. The CDR3 DNA reads as TGCGCCAGCAGCTCGGTTGGGACAGGTCCCTACGAGCAGTACTTC. This codes for CASSSVGTGPYEQYF.

J is TRBJ2-7 and V is TRBV10-3; D unresolved. The V gene lost 7 bases and the J gene lost 0 bases, with 10 bases spanning the gap. From germline, CDR1 is ENHRY and CDR2 SYGVKD. The length of the CDR3 is 13 residues. The CDR3 sequence: CAINDAFSYEQYF. The CDR3 coding sequence is TGTGCCATCAATGACGCATTCTCCTACGAGCAGTACTTC.

V usage is TRBV5-1 and J usage is TRBJ2-2; no clear D. V lost 5 bases to trimming and J lost 1 base, with 12 bases between them. This CDR3 spans 15 amino acids. In germline, CDR1 is SGHRS, CDR2 YFSETQ. The CDR3 DNA reads TGCGCCAGCAGTTCGAGACGCTGGAACACCGGGGAGCTGTTTTTT. Translated, it gives CASSSRRWNTGELFF.

The chain recombines TRBV29-1 with TRBJ2-5; the D is unclear. The CDR3 extends over 12 amino acids. Trimming removed 3 bases at V and 2 bases at J, with 7 bases between. Germline lookup yields CDR1 SQVTM and CDR2 ANQGSEA. The CDR3 protein is CSVEVRQETQYF. The CDR3 bases are TGCAGCGTTGAGGTCAGGCAAGAGACCCAGTACTTC.

The rearrangement links TRBV5-1 to TRBJ1-6; D not certain. V was clipped by 0 bases and J by 3 bases, with 7 bases between them. Germline V lookup: CDR1 SGHRS, CDR2 YFSETQ. The CDR3 consists of 15 residues. The CDR3 is CASSLGADYNSPLHF. For the CDR3, the DNA is TGCGCCAGCAGCTTGGGGGCAGACTATAATTCACCCCTCCACTTT. Using reference TRBV5-1 and TRBJ1-6 for the parts outside the CDR3, the full variable domain is KAGVTQTPRYLIKTRGQQVTLSCSPISGHRSVSWYQQTPGQGLQFLFEYFSETQRNKGNFPGRFSGRQFSNSRSEMNVSTLELGDSALYLCASSLGADYNSPLHFGNGTRLTVT.

The chain carries TRBV6-6 and TRBJ2-3; unclear D gene. The CDR3 is 15 residues long. The V end lost 2 bases, the J end lost 2 bases, and 11 bases lay between the germline ends. Germline V gene lookup returns CDR1 MNHNY and CDR2 SVGAGI (reference sequence). Here the CDR3 reads CASSYAYMDTDTQYF. The CDR3 region has the DNA TGTGCCAGCAGTTACGCATACATGGACACAGATACGCAGTATTTT.

The chain recombines TRBV14 with TRBJ1-1, with D maybe TRBD1 (5 bases). V was clipped by 3 bases and J by 1 base, with 21 bases between them. The germline CDR1 and CDR2 sequences are SGHDN and FVKESK. This CDR3 is built from 18 residues. The CDR3 nucleotides are TGTGCCAGCAGCCACGCGATACGCAATAAGCAGGGGAACACTGAAGCTTTCTTT. The encoded protein is CASSHAIRNKQGNTEAFF. The whole variable domain, filled in from reference TRBV14 and TRBJ1-1, reads EAGVTQFPSHSVIEKGQTVTLRCDPISGHDNLYWYRRVMGKEIKFLLHFVKESKQDESGMPNNRFLAERTGGTYSTLKVQPAELEDSGVYFCASSHAIRNKQGNTEAFFGQGTRLTVV.

DNA of the CDR3: TGTGCCAGCAGCCAAGAGGACAGGCCAGGTAGCTCTGGAAACACCATATATTTT. It encodes CASSQEDRPGSSGNTIYF. The gene calls are TRBV4-2 and TRBJ1-3, with TRBD1 matching over 7 bases. Germline values: CDR1 LGHNA, CDR2 YNFKEQ. J gave up 0 bases and V 0 bases, and 8 bases lay outside the gene matches. The CDR3 is 18 residues long.

The chain recombines TRBV27 with TRBJ2-1; D might be TRBD1 (6 bases). From germline, CDR1 is MNHEY and CDR2 SMNVEV (reference sequence). The V end was cut by 5 bases, the J end by 5 bases, with 16 bases between. The CDR3 extends over 15 amino acids. For the CDR3, the DNA is TGTGCCAGCAGTACCGCTGGGACATTTCACAATGAGCAGTTCTTC. As protein: CASSTAGTFHNEQFF.

The chain combines TRBV10-3 with TRBJ2-7; 9 bases fit TRBD2. CDR3 length: 14 amino acids. Germline V gene sequence: CDR1 ENHRY, CDR2 SYGVKD. After removal of 3 bases from V and 5 bases from J, the junction contained 5 bases not matched to a gene. The CDR3 spells CAISDSGSFDEQYF. CDR3 bases: TGTGCCATCAGTGATAGCGGGAGTTTCGACGAGCAGTACTTC.

CDR3 sequence: CASSEALVGDYGYTF. The CDR3 DNA sequence: TGTGCCAGCAGTGAAGCCCTCGTGGGAGACTATGGCTACACCTTC. The chain has TRBV2 and TRBJ1-2; D remains ambiguous. Germline lookup yields CDR1 SNHLY and CDR2 FYNNEI. This CDR3 has 15 residues. V was trimmed by 0 bases and J by 3 bases, leaving 11 bases between them. Full variable domain (missing parts from reference TRBV2 and TRBJ1-2): EPEVTQTPSHQVTQMGQEVILRCVPISNHLYFYWYRQILGQKVEFLVSFYNNEISEKSEIFDDQFSVERPDGSNFTLKIRSTKLEDSAMYFCASSEALVGDYGYTFGSGTRLTVV.

This chain joins TRBV7-2 and TRBJ1-5, with 10 bases that match TRBD1. Trimming took 2 bases from V and 1 from J; bases not matched to a gene: 11. CDR3 length: 19 amino acids. CDR1 is SGHTA and CDR2 is FQGNSA in the germline V gene. CDR3 region: CASSLKDRGRAQSNQPQHF. The CDR3 DNA reads TGTGCCAGCAGCTTAAAAGACAGGGGGCGGGCGCAGAGCAATCAGCCCCAGCATTTT.

V and J are TRBV10-3 and TRBJ2-7; possibly TRBD2 for D (5 bases). This CDR3 is 14 amino acids long. Germline V gene lookup returns CDR1 ENHRY and CDR2 SYGVKD. Trimming removed 8 bases from V and 6 bases from J, with 20 bases in between. Here the CDR3 reads CAIGLSGSSLEQYF. The DNA of the CDR3 is TGTGCCATCGGTTTAAGCGGATCATCCCTCGAGCAGTACTTC.

This clone was detected once. The chain uses TRBV19 and TRBJ2-7; D remains unclear. Deletions cut 8 bases from V and 1 base from J, with 12 bases between. Germline-derived CDR1 and CDR2 are LNHDA and SQIVND (reference sequence). The CDR3 has 13 amino acids. The CDR3 reads CASSPRPSYEQYF. Written as DNA, the CDR3 is TGTGCCAGTTCCCCCCGGCCGTCCTACGAGCAGTACTTC.

The rearrangement uses TRBV10-3 and TRBJ2-1; D might be TRBD1 (6 bases). The V gene's germline CDR1 is ENHRY and CDR2 SYGVKD. This CDR3 has 12 amino acids. Trimming took off 10 bases at V and 6 bases at J, with 13 bases between the two ends. CDR3 in amino acids: CATNRAGNEQFF. The CDR3 nucleotides are TGTGCCACCAACAGGGCGGGCAATGAGCAGTTCTTC.

This sequence joins TRBV19 and TRBJ1-1, with D perhaps TRBD1 (6 bases). The germline V gene encodes CDR1 LNHDA and CDR2 SQIVND (reference sequence). The CDR3 consists of 14 residues. V was cut by 9 bases and J by 0 bases, with 14 bases left in between. CDR3 in DNA: TGTGCCAGCAAACGGACAGTGGTGAACACTGAAGCTTTCTTT. It specifies CASKRTVVNTEAFF.

V and J are TRBV10-3 and TRBJ1-1, with a weak D call TRBD1 (5 bases). There are 14 residues in the CDR3. V gave up 7 bases and J gave up 4 bases, with 16 bases separating them. Germline CDR1 ENHRY, CDR2 SYGVKD. The CDR3 bases are TGTGCCATCAAATGGCAGCAGGGAACCACTGAAGCTTTCTTT. This codes for CAIKWQQGTTEAFF.

The J gene is TRBJ2-1, the V gene TRBV10-1, with 12 bases lining up with TRBD1. Germline trimming cut 7 bases from V and 0 bases from J; bases unmatched to any gene: 16. Germline CDR1 and CDR2: WNHNN and SYGVQD (reference sequence). The CDR3 covers 20 residues. The CDR3 region has the DNA TGCGCCAGCAAAGTCCGGGACAGGGGGCTTCAAAGGAGCTCCTACAATGAGCAGTTCTTC. Translated, it gives CASKVRDRGLQRSSYNEQFF.

Of note for this clone: Other nucleotide sequences from this sample produce the same CDR3. The CDR3 bases are TGTGCCAGCAGCTTACTCGCCGATACGCAGTATTTT. As protein: CASSLLADTQYF. The V and J genes are TRBV7-9 and TRBJ2-3; D not certain. The V gene's germline CDR1 is SEHNR and CDR2 FQNEAQ (reference sequence). The CDR3 loop spans 12 amino acids. Trimming pared 2 bases from V and 6 bases from J, leaving 6 bases between.